These T cell receptor beta chains were read from a single sample in a study of blood T cell repertoires in COVID-19. Clones were sequenced by immunoSEQ multiplex PCR, and TCRdb holds only the in-frame ones, with some missing. The sample records about 55,000 clones, approximately 90% being singletons. Sequenced input: peripheral blood. These receptors originate from a human donor with active COVID-19. The donor label of this sample is uncertain. Each CDR3 is given with its conserved first and last residue.

>TRBV10-3|TRBJ2-6
CATGQGANVLTF
>TRBV6-5|TRBJ1-4
CASSYMGGTNEKLFF
>TRBV20-1|TRBJ1-5
CSASRGPEDQPQHF
>TRBV27|TRBJ2-7
CASSLTVRGEQYF
>TRBV7-9|TRBJ1-4
CASSLRQLSEKLFF
>TRBV27|TRBJ1-2
CASSWTGGSGYTF
>TRBV5-4|TRBJ2-7
CASSIAGTGEYEQYF
>TRBV6-1|TRBJ2-7
CASSELTGPVFEQYF
>TRBV5-1|TRBJ1-6
CASSQTGGFSYNSPLHF
>TRBV6-5|TRBJ2-7
CASGHLYEQYF
>TRBV13|TRBJ2-3
CASSLEGLAGSDTQYF
>TRBV7-2|TRBJ2-3
CASSPGSRASGTDTQYF
>TRBV7-9|TRBJ2-5
CASRRATGVQETQYF
>TRBV6-5|TRBJ2-3
CASSYEAGGPTDTQYF
>TRBV28|TRBJ1-5
CASSPGTGRSNQPQHF
>TRBV23-1|TRBJ1-4
CASAGGVNEKLFF
>TRBV5-6|TRBJ2-2
CASSPRQLGTGELFF
>TRBV29-1|TRBJ2-1
CSVVGEVDYNEQFF
>TRBV9|TRBJ1-4
CASSPNRVGLEKLFF
>TRBV30|TRBJ1-2
CAWRAGALSGYTF
>TRBV11-2|TRBJ1-1
CASSLGTDFEAFF
>TRBV5-3|TRBJ1-2
CARSLGDRGGGYTF